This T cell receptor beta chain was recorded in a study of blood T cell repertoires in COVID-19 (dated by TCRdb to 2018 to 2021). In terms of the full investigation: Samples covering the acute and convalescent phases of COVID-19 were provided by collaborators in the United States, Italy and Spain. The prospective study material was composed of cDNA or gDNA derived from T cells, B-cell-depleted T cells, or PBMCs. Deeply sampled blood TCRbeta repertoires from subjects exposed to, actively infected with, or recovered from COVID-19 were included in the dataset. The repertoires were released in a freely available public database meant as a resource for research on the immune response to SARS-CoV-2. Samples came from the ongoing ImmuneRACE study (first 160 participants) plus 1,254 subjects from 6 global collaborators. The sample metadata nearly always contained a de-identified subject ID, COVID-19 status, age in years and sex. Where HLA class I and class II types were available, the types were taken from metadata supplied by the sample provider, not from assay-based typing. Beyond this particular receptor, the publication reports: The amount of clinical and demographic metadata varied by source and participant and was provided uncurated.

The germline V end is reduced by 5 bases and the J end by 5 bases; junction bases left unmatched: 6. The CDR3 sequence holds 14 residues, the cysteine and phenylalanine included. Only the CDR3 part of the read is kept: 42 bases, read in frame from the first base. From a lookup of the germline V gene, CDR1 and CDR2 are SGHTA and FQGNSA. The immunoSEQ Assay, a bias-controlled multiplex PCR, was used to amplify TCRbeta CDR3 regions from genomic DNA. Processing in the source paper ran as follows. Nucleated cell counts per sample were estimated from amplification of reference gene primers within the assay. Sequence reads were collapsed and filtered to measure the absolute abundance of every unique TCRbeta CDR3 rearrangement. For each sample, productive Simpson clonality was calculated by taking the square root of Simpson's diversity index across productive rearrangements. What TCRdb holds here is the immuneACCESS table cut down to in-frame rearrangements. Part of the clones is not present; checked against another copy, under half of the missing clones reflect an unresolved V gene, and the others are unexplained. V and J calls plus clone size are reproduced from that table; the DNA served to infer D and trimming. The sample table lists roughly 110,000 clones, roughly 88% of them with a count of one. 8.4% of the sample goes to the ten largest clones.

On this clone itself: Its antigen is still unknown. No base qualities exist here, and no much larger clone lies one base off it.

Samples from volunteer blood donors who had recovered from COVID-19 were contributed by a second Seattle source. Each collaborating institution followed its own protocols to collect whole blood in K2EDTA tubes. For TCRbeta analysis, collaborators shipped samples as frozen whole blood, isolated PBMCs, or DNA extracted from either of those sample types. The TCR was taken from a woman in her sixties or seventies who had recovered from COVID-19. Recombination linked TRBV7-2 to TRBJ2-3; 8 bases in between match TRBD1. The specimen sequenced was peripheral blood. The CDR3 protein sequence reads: CASSPGQAIDTQYF. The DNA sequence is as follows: TGTGCCAGCAGCCCGGGACAGGCCATAGATACGCAGTATTTT.